What follows are 10 T cell receptor beta chains derived from one specimen sequenced in a study of T cell responses to AZD1222 COVID-19 vaccine. The data were produced by immunoSEQ multiplex PCR, yet TCRdb's version contains in-frame clones alone and is incomplete. The sample consists of fewer than 120,000 clones, roughly 90% of them appearing once. The sequenced sample was peripheral blood, obtained on day 0 of AZD1222 vaccination. The source of these receptors is an adult in good health.

The chain carries TRBV19 and TRBJ1-1; D unresolved. Trimming left V 7 bases short and J 0 bases short, with 6 bases between. CDR1 LNHDA and CDR2 SQIVND come from the germline V gene (reference sequence). This CDR3 is 12 amino acids long. The CDR3 region is CASKRMNTEAFF. The CDR3 bases are TGTGCCAGTAAACGGATGAACACTGAAGCTTTCTTT. Full variable domain (rest looked up from reference TRBV19 and TRBJ1-1): DGGITQSPKYLFRKEGQNVTLSCEQNLNHDAMYWYRQDPGQGLRLIYYSQIVNDFQKGDIAEGYSVSREKKESFPLTVTSAQKNPTAFYLCASKRMNTEAFFGQGTRLTVV.

V is TRBV6-1 and J is TRBJ1-5; 7 positions match TRBD1. CDR1 is MNHNS and CDR2 is SASEGT in the germline V gene. Trimming cost V 2 bases and J 2 bases; bases outside gene matches: 9. This CDR3 has 17 amino acids. CDR3 sequence (DNA): TGTGCCAGCAGTGAATCAGAGACAGGGACGCGCAATCAGCCCCAGCATTTT. Encoded protein: CASSESETGTRNQPQHF.

The rearrangement links TRBV19 to TRBJ1-1; D unclear. The CDR3 is 14 residues long. The V gene lost 3 bases and the J gene lost 1 base, with 9 bases spanning the gap. Germline lookup yields CDR1 LNHDA and CDR2 SQIVND (reference sequence). In DNA, the CDR3 is TGTGCCAGTAGTATTGGACTCCAGAACACTGAAGCTTTCTTT. As protein: CASSIGLQNTEAFF. The full variable domain, with the rest looked up from reference TRBV19 and TRBJ1-1, is DGGITQSPKYLFRKEGQNVTLSCEQNLNHDAMYWYRQDPGQGLRLIYYSQIVNDFQKGDIAEGYSVSREKKESFPLTVTSAQKNPTAFYLCASSIGLQNTEAFFGQGTRLTVV.

The chain has TRBV19 and TRBJ2-7; D is uncertain. V dropped 3 bases and J dropped 5 bases, with 11 bases sitting between them. The germline V gene encodes CDR1 LNHDA and CDR2 SQIVND (reference sequence). The CDR3 runs to 13 residues. CDR3 DNA sequence: TGTGCCAGTAGTATTTCCGCCTGGAACGAGCAGTACTTC. Its protein product is CASSISAWNEQYF.

In DNA, the CDR3 is TGTGCCAGCAGTGACCACAGGGTAGGGCAGCCCCAGCATTTT. Its protein is CASSDHRVGQPQHF. The chain combines TRBV6-1 with TRBJ1-5, with D possibly TRBD1 on 6 matching bases. Looked up from germline, CDR1 is MNHNS and CDR2 is SASEGT. V lost 3 bases and J lost 7, with 13 bases in between. CDR3 length equals 14 residues.

V and J are TRBV4-1 and TRBJ2-6, with D hard to call. V was clipped by 1 base and J by 12 bases, with 10 bases between them. Germline CDR1 reads MGHRA; CDR2 reads YSYEKL. The CDR3 is 13 amino acids. The CDR3 DNA sequence: TGCGCCAGCAGCCAAGCATCCCCTTTCGTCCTGACTTTC. Encoded protein: CASSQASPFVLTF.

The chain combines TRBV11-1 with TRBJ1-1, with unresolved D. With 4 bases removed from V and 1 base from J, the gap between germline ends came to 7 bases. Germline lookup yields CDR1 SGHAT and CDR2 FQDESV (reference sequence). The CDR3 extends over 13 amino acids. The CDR3 reads CASSSHRNTEAFF. In nucleotides, the CDR3 is TGTGCCAGCAGCTCCCATAGGAACACTGAAGCTTTCTTT.

The J gene is TRBJ2-5, the V gene TRBV3-1 (or the pseudogene TRBV3-2), with 10 bases aligning to TRBD2. V shed 4 bases, J shed 1 base, and the junction held 6 bases outside the gene matches. The CDR3 loop spans 16 amino acids. CDR1 LGHDT and CDR2 YNNKEL come from the germline V gene (reference sequence). CDR3 sequence: CASSPSSGRVQETQYF. The CDR3 coding sequence is TGTGCCAGCAGCCCTTCTAGCGGGAGAGTCCAAGAGACCCAGTACTTC.

This clone was detected once. The chain joins TRBV18 to TRBJ2-2, with 8 bases fitting TRBD1. The CDR3 has 16 residues. Per the germline V gene, CDR1 is KGHSH and CDR2 is LQKENI. V trimming: 3 bases; J trimming: 5 bases; junction bases outside the gene matches: 8. The CDR3 loop is CASSPLGTGGTGELFF. Written as DNA, the CDR3 is TGTGCCAGCTCACCGCTCGGGACAGGAGGAACCGGGGAGCTGTTTTTT.

The V gene is TRBV4-2, the J gene TRBJ2-5, with D uncertain. The CDR3 length is 12 residues. The germline V and J ends were trimmed by 1 base and 4 bases, with 4 bases remaining between them. Looked up from germline, CDR1 is LGHNA and CDR2 is YNFKEQ. In DNA, the CDR3 is TGTGCCAGCAGCCAAGGACCAGAGACCCAGTACTTC. Protein product: CASSQGPETQYF.